Sequencing of this T cell receptor beta chain was carried out in a study of shared clonotypes between healthy human individuals. Study-wide background: Used for every donor were three CD4 naive, three CD4 memory, two CD8 naive and one CD8 memory plate.

Assay used: immunoSEQ multiplex PCR; TCRdb lists only in-frame clones, some missing. The repertoire holds about a million clones, with approximately 80% as singletons. On this clone: The antigen remains unidentified.

Trimming stripped 0 bases from V and 6 bases from J, with 7 bases between. Germline V CDR1 and CDR2: SGHDT, YYEEEE. This CDR3 is built from 13 residues. Findings and limits, study-wide: Relative to memory subsets, naive subsets generally showed larger estimated richness.

The sequence was collected from a man aged 18 to 30 in good health. The chain links TRBV5-6 to TRBJ2-4; D is uncertain. The sequenced sample was memory CD4+ T cells sorted from blood. Indicated subset: CD45RA-negative fraction. This CDR3 is CASSLDRVNIQYF. The DNA of the CDR3 is TGTGCCAGCAGCTTGGATAGAGTAAACATTCAGTACTTC.